This is a list of T cell receptor beta chains from one sample in a study of shared clonotypes between healthy human individuals. Using immunoSEQ multiplex PCR, the repertoire was profiled, and TCRdb retains in-frame clones only, with some absent. The table has more than 2,000,000 clones, around 94% seen once. The sequenced material came from naive CD4+ T cells sorted from blood. The receptors derive from a man younger than 35 in good health. The CDR3 runs from the conserved cysteine through the conserved F or W. The D gene is left open where the match is weak. Clone size, where shown, is once, few, many, or a class for clones that have expanded.

V	size	J	D	DNA	CDR3
TRBV7-2	-	TRBJ1-1	-	TGTGCCAGCAGCTTAACTATGAACACTGAAGCTTTCTTT	CASSLTMNTEAFF
TRBV9	-	TRBJ2-3	-	TGTGCCAGCAGCCCCAGATCAGGGGTGGCAGATACGCAGTATTTT	CASSPRSGVADTQYF
TRBV7-7	-	TRBJ2-2	-	TGTGCTAGCAGCCCGGACTTTAATATCGGGGAGCTGTTTTTT	CASSPDFNIGELFF
TRBV19	-	TRBJ1-2	-	TGTGCCAGTACCGGAACAGGGAGAAACTATGGCTACACCTTC	CASTGTGRNYGYTF
TRBV6-5	-	TRBJ1-2	-	TGTGCCAGCAGAGACAGCGCTTCGGGCTACACCTTC	CASRDSASGYTF
TRBV7-8	-	TRBJ2-2	TRBD2	TGTGCCAGCAGGGCTATAGCGGGAGGTGGAACCGGGGAGCTGTTTTTT	CASRAIAGGGTGELFF
TRBV28	-	TRBJ2-5	-	TGTGCCAGCAATGGGGGCCGGGGAGAGACCCAGTACTTC	CASNGGRGETQYF
TRBV27	-	TRBJ1-4	TRBD1	TGTGCCAGCAGTTGGGACAGGGGGCAGGAAAAACTGTTTTTT	CASSWDRGQEKLFF
TRBV6-1	-	TRBJ2-5	-	TGTGCCAGCAGTGAACGGGGGCCCCGGGAGACCCAGTACTTC	CASSERGPRETQYF
TRBV19	-	TRBJ2-2	-	TGTGCCAGTAGTATCCCCGGGGTCACCGGGGAGCTGTTTTTT	CASSIPGVTGELFF
TRBV7-2	-	TRBJ2-5	-	TGTGCCAGCAGCCCTGGACTGGTTCAAGAGACCCAGTACTTC	CASSPGLVQETQYF
TRBV10-3	once	TRBJ2-2	TRBD1	TGTGCCATCAGTGGACCGGGACAGACCAACACCGGGGAGCTGTTTTTT	CAISGPGQTNTGELFF
TRBV6-6	-	TRBJ1-1	-	TGTGCCAGCAGTGACGGGTCGCTAGAAGCTTTCTTT	CASSDGSLEAFF
TRBV11-3	-	TRBJ2-5	TRBD1	TGTGCCAGCAGCCCTTTAGGACAGGGGAAAGAGACCCAGTACTTC	CASSPLGQGKETQYF
TRBV9	once	TRBJ2-3	-	TGTGCCAGCAGCCGTCGTGGGGCGGGCACAGATACGCAGTATTTT	CASSRRGAGTDTQYF
TRBV18	-	TRBJ2-3	-	TGTGCCAGCTCACCTGGACTCGAGTCAGATACGCAGTATTTT	CASSPGLESDTQYF
TRBV11-2	-	TRBJ1-1	-	TGTGCCAGCGCCGTTTTTAGGATGAACACTGAAGCTTTCTTT	CASAVFRMNTEAFF
TRBV19	-	TRBJ1-3	TRBD1	TGTGCCGCCCGCGCGACAGGGGCTGGAAACACCATATATTTT	CAARATGAGNTIYF
TRBV30	-	TRBJ2-3	-	TGTGCCTGGATTTCGGGAGGGGGCCGCACAGATACGCAGTATTTT	CAWISGGGRTDTQYF
TRBV19	-	TRBJ2-5	TRBD1	TGTGCCAGTAGTCCCGGACAGGGGAGAGGATACGGCGAGACCCAGTACTTC	CASSPGQGRGYGETQYF
TRBV10-1	-	TRBJ2-1	-	TGCGCCAGCAGCCGGTCCAATAATGAGCAGTTCTTC	CASSRSNNEQFF
TRBV5-6	-	TRBJ2-1	TRBD2	TGTGCCAGCAGCTTGGCCGTGTTAGCGGGCAATGAGCAGTTCTTC	CASSLAVLAGNEQFF
TRBV10-2	-	TRBJ2-5	-	TGCGCCAGCAGTGAGTCGGAGGGGGCACAAGAGACCCAGTACTTC	CASSESEGAQETQYF
TRBV28	-	TRBJ2-3	TRBD2	TGTGCCAGCAGCCTGGGACTAGCGGCGAGCACAGATACGCAGTATTTT	CASSLGLAASTDTQYF
TRBV10-2	-	TRBJ2-7	-	TGCGCCAGCAGTGAACTGGCCGAGCAGTACTTC	CASSELAEQYF
TRBV10-2	-	TRBJ2-1	-	TGCGCCAGCAGTGAGTCGGGGGGCCACTACAATGAGCAGTTCTTC	CASSESGGHYNEQFF
TRBV7-9	-	TRBJ2-2	TRBD2	TGTGCCAGCAGCGCGAGGGGACTAGCGGGGGTAACCGGGGAGCTGTTTTTT	CASSARGLAGVTGELFF
TRBV2	once	TRBJ2-7	TRBD2	TGTGCCAGCAGTGATAGTGGGAGGGGCGGGTCCTACGAGCAGTACTTC	CASSDSGRGGSYEQYF
TRBV6-6	-	TRBJ2-3	-	TGTGCCAGCAGGGACGGGGGGCTCAGAGGAGATACGCAGTATTTT	CASRDGGLRGDTQYF
TRBV19	-	TRBJ2-3	-	TGTGCCAGTAGTACCCGGGAGTCTACCTATACGCAGTATTTT	CASSTRESTYTQYF
TRBV27	-	TRBJ2-1	TRBD2	TGTGCCAGCAGTTTGACTAGCGGGGGGCGCTACAATGAGCAGTTCTTC	CASSLTSGGRYNEQFF
TRBV5-1	-	TRBJ1-1	-	TGCGCCAGCAGCTTGGACAGTTATACTGAAGCTTTCTTT	CASSLDSYTEAFF
TRBV27	once	TRBJ1-6	-	TGTGCCAGCAGAGACGGGACTTATAATTCACCCCTCCACTTT	CASRDGTYNSPLHF
TRBV6-6	-	TRBJ2-1	TRBD2	TGTGCCAGCAGTTATTTCAGCGGGAGTCACGTCTATGAGCAGTTCTTC	CASSYFSGSHVYEQFF
TRBV4-1	-	TRBJ2-5	-	TGCGCCAGCAGCCAAGCGGGGGCCCGGGAGACCCAGTACTTC	CASSQAGARETQYF
TRBV18	-	TRBJ1-3	-	TGTGCCAGCTCACCACCGATCGGGGACATCGCCTCTGGAAACACCATATATTTT	CASSPPIGDIASGNTIYF
TRBV27	once	TRBJ2-3	-	TGTGCCAGCACAGGCGAGAGTAAAGGGAGGGATACGCAGTATTTT	CASTGESKGRDTQYF
TRBV28	-	TRBJ1-5	TRBD1	TGTGCCAGCAGATCAGGACAGGGGGGAAATCAGCCCCAGCATTTT	CASRSGQGGNQPQHF
TRBV10-3	-	TRBJ2-7	-	TGTGCCATCAGTGAGAGGTGGGACATAAGCTACGAGCAGTACTTC	CAISERWDISYEQYF
TRBV6-1	-	TRBJ1-2	TRBD1	TGTGCCAGCAGTGAACGGGTACAGGGGAATGGCTACACCTTC	CASSERVQGNGYTF
TRBV30	-	TRBJ1-6	-	TGTGCCTGGAGTGTGGGGGCCAGGGGCTCACCCCTCCACTTT	CAWSVGARGSPLHF
TRBV11-2	-	TRBJ2-3	-	TGTGCCAGCAGCTTAGAGGGGAAGGTCGCAGATACGCAGTATTTT	CASSLEGKVADTQYF
TRBV2	-	TRBJ2-6	-	TGTGCCAGCAGACTTGGCCCAGTAACCGATGGGGCCAACGTCCTGACTTTC	CASRLGPVTDGANVLTF
TRBV29-1	-	TRBJ2-1	-	TGCAGCGTAGCCGGGACTGACTCCTACAATGAGCAGTTCTTC	CSVAGTDSYNEQFF
TRBV7-9	-	TRBJ2-6	-	TGTGCCAGCAGCCCAACTGGGGCCAACGTCCTGACTTTC	CASSPTGANVLTF
TRBV6-5	-	TRBJ2-7	-	TGTGCCAGCAGTTACTCACGTGGGACTCACTACGAGCAGTACTTC	CASSYSRGTHYEQYF
TRBV2	-	TRBJ2-7	-	TGTGCCAGCAGGATCATGGGGAGTCAGGACTTC	CASRIMGSQDF
TRBV6-5	-	TRBJ1-3	-	TGTGCCAGCAGTTACGGCGGGGTCACTAGAGTCTTATATTTT	CASSYGGVTRVLYF
TRBV14	-	TRBJ2-1	TRBD2	TGTGCCAGCAGTCAAGTCCCGGGACTAGCGGGAAAAAATGAGCAGTTCTTC	CASSQVPGLAGKNEQFF
TRBV4-3	-	TRBJ2-6	-	TGCGCCAGCAGCCAGGAGGCTCTTGGGGCCAACGTCCTGACTTTC	CASSQEALGANVLTF
TRBV6-1	once	TRBJ1-2	TRBD1	TGTGCCAGCAGTGAGGGACAGGGCGGAGGAGGCTATGGCTACACCTTC	CASSEGQGGGGYGYTF
TRBV5-1	-	TRBJ1-6	-	TGCGCCAGCAGCTTGGCCTGGGGGGCTCTCCCTAATTCACCCCTCCACTTT	CASSLAWGALPNSPLHF